A single sample gave rise to the 29 T cell receptor beta chains below, sequenced in a study of monozygotic twins with cystic fibrosis. Assay: immunoSEQ multiplex PCR; the TCRdb copy retains only in-frame clones and omits some. The sample has tens of thousands of clones, around four fifths seen once. Sequencing used blood. Source of these receptors: a girl aged 2-10 years with cystic fibrosis.

The rearrangement joins TRBV10-3 to TRBJ2-1; TRBD2 aligns across 10 bases. This CDR3 has 13 residues. Losses at the gene ends were 6 bases for V and 10 bases for J; bases not matched to a gene: 6. Germline-derived CDR1 and CDR2 are ENHRY and SYGVKD. The CDR3 DNA is TGTGCCATCAGGCTAGCGGGAGTAGGGGAGCAGTTCTTC. This gives the protein CAIRLAGVGEQFF.

This clone showed up just once. The V gene is TRBV30, the J gene TRBJ2-1, with 9 bases lining up with TRBD2. CDR1 is GTSNPN and CDR2 is SVGIG in the germline V gene (reference sequence). V was clipped by 4 bases and J by 5 bases; unmatched bases: 0. The CDR3 extends over 12 amino acids. CDR3 region: CAWTSGNNEQFF. CDR3 DNA: TGTGCCTGGACTAGCGGGAACAATGAGCAGTTCTTC.

The chain couples TRBV11-2 to TRBJ1-2; the D gene is possibly TRBD1 (5 bases). CDR1 and CDR2 (germline): SGHAT, FQNNGV. There are 14 residues in the CDR3. V dropped 5 bases and J dropped 6 bases, with 16 bases sitting between them. CDR3 sequence reads: CASSRTIERHGYTF. CDR3 DNA sequence: TGTGCCAGCAGCCGGACAATAGAAAGGCATGGCTACACCTTC.

The chain recombines TRBV9 with TRBJ1-2; possibly TRBD1 for D (5 bases). The CDR3 runs to 15 residues. Germline V CDR1 and CDR2: SGDLS, YYNGEE. V shed 3 bases and J shed 4 bases, with 16 bases lying between them. The CDR3 is CASSAGTSTFYGYTF. CDR3 nucleotide sequence: TGTGCCAGCAGCGCCGGGACTTCCACCTTCTATGGCTACACCTTC.

The rearrangement links TRBV5-1 to TRBJ2-7, with 10 bases aligning to TRBD1. V lost 0 bases, J lost 5 bases, and 5 bases stayed unmatched. CDR1 is SGHRS and CDR2 is YFSETQ in the germline V gene. This CDR3 spans 15 amino acids. CDR3 region: CASSLGGTGAHEQYF. CDR3 nucleotide sequence: TGCGCCAGCAGCTTGGGGGGGACAGGGGCCCACGAGCAGTACTTC.

This chain links TRBV2 with TRBJ1-2; D not resolved. The V end was cut by 4 bases, the J end by 4 bases, with 7 bases between. CDR1 SNHLY and CDR2 FYNNEI come from the germline V gene. This CDR3 is built from 12 residues. In nucleotides, the CDR3 is TGTGCCAGCAGTGCAGATACCTATGGCTACACCTTC. Amino acids: CASSADTYGYTF.

This clone was recorded only once. The CDR3 nucleotides are TGTGCCAGCAGTCAAGGACAGCTGGGTGGCTACACCTTC. This codes for CASSQGQLGGYTF. V gene TRBV28 combines with J gene TRBJ1-2, with TRBD1 as a possible D gene (6 bases). This CDR3 is 13 amino acids long. V was shortened by 5 bases and J by 7 bases, with 14 bases between the two germline ends. CDR1 MDHEN and CDR2 SYDVKM come from the germline V gene.

This chain joins TRBV11-2 and TRBJ2-7; 8 bases are a match to TRBD1. Germline V gene sequence: CDR1 SGHAT, CDR2 FQNNGV. The CDR3 has 18 residues. With V trimmed by 4 bases and J by 4 bases, 18 bases remained unmatched. As DNA, the CDR3 is TGTGCCAGCAGCTCCTTCCGACAGGGGATCCCCCCGGGGTACGAGCAGTACTTC. It translates to CASSSFRQGIPPGYEQYF.

This clone was detected once. The chain carries TRBV12-5 and TRBJ2-7; 13 bases align to TRBD2. V shed 5 bases, J shed 7 bases, and the junction held 5 bases outside the gene matches. There are 14 residues in the CDR3. Per germline, CDR1 LGHNT and CDR2 FRNRAP. The chain's CDR3 is CASGPSGLAGEQYF. The CDR3 DNA reads as TGTGCTAGTGGTCCCTCGGGACTAGCGGGGGAGCAGTACTTC.

V and J are TRBV5-4 and TRBJ2-7; D possibly corresponds to TRBD1 (5 bases). The V end lost 2 bases, the J end lost 2 bases, and 5 bases lay between the germline ends. CDR3 length: 12 amino acids. Germline CDR1 is SGHNT and CDR2 is YYREEE (reference sequence). The CDR3 nucleotides are TGTGCCAGCAGCTTAGGGGCCTACGAGCAGTACTTC. Its protein product is CASSLGAYEQYF.

The rearrangement links TRBV15 to TRBJ1-5; TRBD1 aligns across 8 bases. Losses at the gene ends were 3 bases for V and 3 bases for J; bases not matched to a gene: 4. CDR1 is LNHNV, CDR2 YYDKDF, per germline (reference sequence). This CDR3 is 15 amino acids long. In DNA form, the CDR3 reads TGTGCCACCAGCAGGGGGACAGGCGACAATCAGCCCCAGCATTTT. It yields the protein CATSRGTGDNQPQHF.

CDR3 sequence: CASSTGQGGNQPQHF. For the CDR3, the DNA is TGTGCCAGCAGTACCGGACAGGGAGGCAATCAGCCCCAGCATTTT. The V call is TRBV2, the J call TRBJ1-5; TRBD1 matches at 8 bases. This CDR3 contains 15 residues. Germline-derived CDR1 and CDR2 are SNHLY and FYNNEI. J was trimmed by 2 bases and V by 5 bases; bases with no gene match: 5.

This chain connects TRBV30 to TRBJ2-5; 8 positions match TRBD2. Germline CDR1 GTSNPN, CDR2 SVGIG (reference sequence). The CDR3 consists of 12 residues. Trimming cost V 5 bases and J 5 bases; bases outside gene matches: 4. In nucleotides, the CDR3 is TGTGCCTGGGGTAGCGGGATCGAGACCCAGTACTTC. This sequence encodes CAWGSGIETQYF.

The chain combines TRBV5-6 with TRBJ2-7; a weak D match, TRBD1 (5 bases). CDR3 length: 13 residues. From germline, CDR1 is SGHDT and CDR2 YYEEEE. The V and J ends lost 0 bases and 7 bases respectively, with 11 bases between them. CDR3 sequence (DNA): TGTGCCAGCAGCTTGGGGGGCCCAGGGGAGCAGTACTTC. The encoded protein is CASSLGGPGEQYF.

The rearrangement links TRBV6-1 to TRBJ1-2; 11 positions agree with TRBD1. Germline assignment: CDR1 MNHNS and CDR2 SASEGT. The CDR3 totals 14 residues. Trimming removed 5 bases from V and 4 bases from J; junction bases left unmatched: 3. In DNA, the CDR3 is TGTGCCAGCAGTAACGGACAGGGGGCCTATGGCTACACCTTC. Amino acids: CASSNGQGAYGYTF.

The chain links TRBV19 to TRBJ1-2; 7 nucleotides align to TRBD1. The germline CDR1 and CDR2 sequences are LNHDA and SQIVND (reference sequence). The V segment lost 4 bases and the J segment 2 bases; nucleotides outside the gene matches: 4. CDR3 size: 14 residues. The CDR3 here is CASSNDRANYGYTF. Written as DNA, the CDR3 is TGTGCCAGTAGTAACGACAGGGCAAACTATGGCTACACCTTC.

The gene calls are TRBV6-5 and TRBJ1-2; TRBD1 is a possible D gene (6 bases). CDR1 is MNHEY and CDR2 is SVGAGI in the germline V gene. The CDR3 consists of 13 residues. Trimming pared 3 bases from V and 2 bases from J, leaving 7 bases between. DNA for the CDR3: TGTGCCAGCAGTTATACAGGGAACTATGGCTACACCTTC. Its translation: CASSYTGNYGYTF.

The chain combines TRBV2 with TRBJ1-4; D is possibly TRBD1 (5 bases). V lost 1 base and J lost 4, with 10 bases in between. The CDR3 totals 15 residues. Germline V CDR1 and CDR2: SNHLY, FYNNEI. The CDR3 DNA sequence: TGTGCCAGCAGTGAAGATGGGGGTATTAATGAAAAACTGTTTTTT. This encodes CASSEDGGINEKLFF.

V is TRBV11-2 and J is TRBJ1-2, with TRBD1 matching over 7 bases. The ends lost 3 bases at V and 4 bases at J; junction bases unmatched: 11. Germline CDR1 is SGHAT and CDR2 is FQNNGV. The CDR3 contains 16 residues. DNA for the CDR3: TGTGCCAGCAGCTTCCGTAACAGGGGATTCGGCTATGGCTACACCTTC. It specifies CASSFRNRGFGYGYTF.

V usage is TRBV9 and J usage is TRBJ2-1; 8 positions agree with TRBD2. The V gene end was trimmed by 4 bases and the J gene end by 2 bases; junction bases not matched to a gene: 2. CDR1 is SGDLS and CDR2 is YYNGEE in the germline V gene. There are 14 residues in the CDR3. CDR3 nucleotides: TGTGCCAGCAGCCCGGGACTAGCCTACAATGAGCAGTTCTTC. Amino acid sequence: CASSPGLAYNEQFF.

The chain combines TRBV30 with TRBJ2-3, with D perhaps matching TRBD2 (5 bases). Trimming removed 0 bases at V and 0 bases at J, with 10 bases between. Germline assignment: CDR1 GTSNPN and CDR2 SVGIG (reference sequence). CDR3 length: 15 amino acids. CDR3 loop: CAWSVIALSTDTQYF. CDR3 nucleotide sequence: TGTGCCTGGAGTGTAATAGCGTTAAGCACAGATACGCAGTATTTT.

The rearrangement links TRBV30 to TRBJ1-2; the D gene is possibly TRBD1 (5 bases). Trimming took 4 bases from V and 7 from J, leaving 16 bases between them. Looked up from germline, CDR1 is GTSNPN and CDR2 is SVGIG (reference sequence). CDR3 length: 13 residues. CDR3 in DNA: TGTGCCTGGACTCTATCGGGGGGGACTGGCTACACCTTC. Encoded protein: CAWTLSGGTGYTF.

The chain has TRBV6-1 and TRBJ2-7; 7 positions match TRBD2. This CDR3 region has 13 residues. Germline CDR1 reads MNHNS; CDR2 reads SASEGT. With V trimmed by 8 bases and J by 4 bases, 8 bases remained unmatched. The CDR3 DNA reads as TGTGCCAGCGTCGGGGGAGGGCTATACGAGCAGTACTTC. Translated: CASVGGGLYEQYF.

The rearrangement joins TRBV19 to TRBJ2-2; 12 positions agree with TRBD2. Germline CDR1 LNHDA, CDR2 SQIVND (reference sequence). J lost 1 base, V lost 6 bases, and 3 bases had no gene match. The CDR3 is 16 amino acids. Here the CDR3 reads CASRGTSGWNTGELFF. As DNA, the CDR3 is TGTGCCAGTAGGGGGACTAGCGGGTGGAACACCGGGGAGCTGTTTTTT.

The chain combines TRBV28 with TRBJ2-5; no reliable D call. Trimming left V 1 base short and J 4 bases short, with 10 bases between. CDR1 and CDR2 from the germline V gene are MDHEN and SYDVKM. This CDR3 is built from 14 residues. CDR3: CASSLSASRETQYF. The DNA of the CDR3 is TGTGCCAGCAGTTTATCGGCCAGCCGAGAGACCCAGTACTTC.

This clone was recorded only once. The V gene is TRBV30, the J gene TRBJ2-7; a weak D match, TRBD2 (6 bases). The V and J ends lost 5 bases and 2 bases respectively, with 7 bases between them. CDR3 length: 11 residues. CDR1 is GTSNPN and CDR2 is SVGIG in the germline V gene (reference sequence). The CDR3 nucleotides are TGTGCCTGGGGACTAACCTACGAGCAGTACTTC. Translating gives CAWGLTYEQYF. The complete variable domain, with remaining parts taken from reference TRBV30 and TRBJ2-7, reads SQTIHQWPATLVQPVGSPLSLECTVEGTSNPNLYWYRQAAGRGLQLLFYSVGIGQISSEVPQNLSASRPQDRQFILSSKKLLLSDSGFYLCAWGLTYEQYFGPGTRLTVT.

V usage is TRBV14 and J usage is TRBJ1-1, with unresolved D. CDR3 size: 12 residues. V lost 7 bases and J lost 4, with 10 bases in between. CDR1 is SGHDN and CDR2 is FVKESK in the germline V gene. The CDR3 spells CASTPSITEAFF. The CDR3 bases are TGTGCCAGCACCCCCTCAATCACTGAAGCTTTCTTT.

The rearrangement joins TRBV7-9 to TRBJ2-7; 8 bases are a match to TRBD2. This CDR3 contains 15 residues. V lost 2 bases to trimming and J lost 0 bases; unmatched junction nucleotides: 3. CDR1 SEHNR and CDR2 FQNEAQ come from the germline V gene (reference sequence). In DNA, the CDR3 is TGTGCCAGCAGCTTAAGAAGCGGGAGCTCCTACGAGCAGTACTTC. Translated: CASSLRSGSSYEQYF.

The chain couples TRBV6-1 to TRBJ1-1, with 8 bases aligning to TRBD1. Germline V gene data show CDR1 as MNHNS and CDR2 as SASEGT. Trimming took 8 bases from V and 1 from J; bases not matched to a gene: 3. CDR3 length: 13 residues. CDR3 loop: CASQGARNTEAFF. CDR3 in DNA: TGTGCCAGCCAGGGGGCCCGGAACACTGAAGCTTTCTTT.